What follows are 11 T cell receptor beta chains derived from one specimen sequenced in a study of cytomegalovirus exposure and HLA in healthy donors. PCR amplification relied on 60 Vbeta primers (plus 13 Jbeta primers). TCRdb's copy holds only in-frame clones and misses some; the assay was immunoSEQ multiplex PCR. The sample consists of 170,000 or so clones, nearly 80% of them appearing once. The specimen was PBMCs. The receptors come from a woman between 40 and 55 years old in good health and CMV-seronegative.

A word on this clone: At one end, the junction sequence differs from germline, possibly due to a read error. The rearrangement joins TRBV4-1 to TRBJ2-7; D is ambiguous. Germline loops: CDR1 MGHRA, CDR2 YSYEKL. This CDR3 has 14 residues. The chain's CDR3 is CASSLASGSCEQYF. For the CDR3, the DNA is TGCGCCAGCAGCCTGGCGTCGGGTTCCTGCGAGCAGTACTTC.

The chain is built from TRBV12-2 and TRBJ2-1; the D call of TRBD2 is as the table states it, not checked on the DNA. TRBV12-2 is a listed pseudogene. The CDR3 has 13 amino acids. The chain's CDR3 is CASRFLCGDGQFF. CDR3 DNA sequence: TGTGCAAGTCGCTTCCTCTGCGGGGACGGGCAGTTCTTC.

The rearrangement links TRBV5-1 to TRBJ1-4; D is undetermined. Germline V gene data show CDR1 as SGHRS and CDR2 as YFSETQ. The CDR3 length is 14 residues. With 2 bases removed from V and 0 bases from J, the gap between germline ends came to 5 bases. In nucleotides, the CDR3 is TGCGCCAGCAGCTTCAGTGCAACTAATGAAAAACTGTTTTTT. Amino acid sequence: CASSFSATNEKLFF.

The V call is TRBV13, the J call TRBJ1-1, with D maybe TRBD1 (6 bases). CDR3 size: 15 residues. Trimming removed 6 bases at V and 1 base at J, with 15 bases between. Germline assignment: CDR1 PRHDT and CDR2 FYEKMQ (reference sequence). The CDR3 loop reads CASSKLSGENTEAFF. CDR3 nucleotide sequence: TGTGCCAGCAGTAAACTTTCAGGGGAGAACACTGAAGCTTTCTTT.

The chain employs TRBV19 and TRBJ2-2; TRBD1 is a possible D gene (6 bases). CDR3 length equals 15 residues. V lost 7 bases to trimming and J lost 1 base, with 13 bases between them. The germline gives CDR1 LNHDA, CDR2 SQIVND (reference sequence). The CDR3 is CASTPGTRNTGELFF. CDR3 in DNA: TGTGCCAGTACTCCTGGGACACGGAACACCGGGGAGCTGTTTTTT.

This chain joins TRBV15 and TRBJ1-6; D not certain. The CDR3 runs 15 residues. The germline V gene has CDR1 LNHNV and CDR2 YYDKDF (reference sequence). The germline V and J ends were trimmed by 0 bases and 6 bases, with 9 bases remaining between them. The CDR3 coding sequence is TGTGCCACCAGCAGAGACCAGGCTGCTAATTCACCCCTCCACTTT. Amino acids: CATSRDQAANSPLHF.

The CDR3 loop reads CASSTPGSGNTIYF. The CDR3 DNA reads TGTGCCAGCAGTACCCCGGGATCTGGAAACACCATATATTTT. The chain uses TRBV28 and TRBJ1-3; the D is unclear. Per the germline V gene, CDR1 is MDHEN and CDR2 is SYDVKM. The CDR3 covers 14 residues. V shed 5 bases and J shed 1 base, with 9 bases lying between them.

This clone is a singleton in its sample. The chain employs TRBV4-1 and TRBJ2-3, with 8 positions matching TRBD2. The V gene end was trimmed by 4 bases and the J gene end by 5 bases; junction bases not matched to a gene: 8. The germline V gene encodes CDR1 MGHRA and CDR2 YSYEKL. This CDR3 has 15 residues. CDR3 sequence: CASSRIGTSLDTQYF. The CDR3 DNA is TGCGCCAGCAGCCGAATCGGGACTAGTTTAGATACGCAGTATTTT.

The V and J genes are TRBV5-8 and TRBJ2-2; 11 nucleotides align to TRBD2. The CDR3 contains 16 residues. The trim removed 0 bases at V and 4 bases at J, leaving 2 bases unmatched. CDR1 is SGHTS, CDR2 YDEGEE, per germline. The CDR3 sequence is CASSLGTSGSTGELFF. DNA of the CDR3: TGTGCCAGCAGCTTGGGGACTAGCGGGTCCACCGGGGAGCTGTTTTTT. Combining the CDR3 with reference TRBV5-8 and TRBJ2-2 gives the whole variable domain EAGVTQSPTHLIKTRGQQATLRCSPISGHTSVYWYQQALGLGLQFLLWYDEGEERNRGNFPPRFSGRQFPNYSSELNVNALELEDSALYLCASSLGTSGSTGELFFGEGSRLTVL.

This chain uses TRBV19 with TRBJ2-3; possibly TRBD1 for D (5 bases). CDR1 LNHDA and CDR2 SQIVND come from the germline V gene (reference sequence). V was trimmed by 6 bases and J by 0 bases, leaving 13 bases between them. This CDR3 spans 15 amino acids. CDR3 in DNA: TGTGCCAGTAGAAATCAGGGCCTTAGCACAGATACGCAGTATTTT. Amino acids: CASRNQGLSTDTQYF.

The V call is TRBV6-1, the J call TRBJ2-7; perhaps TRBD2 as D (6 bases). The CDR3 has 15 amino acids. The germline V gene encodes CDR1 MNHNS and CDR2 SASEGT. Trimming stripped 5 bases from V and 2 bases from J, with 16 bases between. CDR3 sequence (DNA): TGTGCCAGCAGTTCGTCGGGGGATGGTCCCTACGAGCAGTACTTC. It translates to CASSSSGDGPYEQYF.